Below, one T cell receptor (beta chain) is given with its context. This sample is part of a study of blood T cell repertoires in COVID-19. Study processing details: Reference gene primer amplification gave estimated nucleated cell counts. This table comes from immunoSEQ multiplex PCR, and its TCRdb copy is limited to in-frame clones, with some not included. V, J and clone size reflect that table, while D and trimming were determined from the DNA. The sample holds around 210,000 clones, around 80% seen once. Germline CDR1 and CDR2: MGHRA and YSYEKL. Trimming took 1 base from V and 4 from J, leaving 11 bases between them. The CDR3 spans 15 residues.

Sample: peripheral blood. The chain uses TRBV4-1 and TRBJ1-5; D may be TRBD1 (6 bases). The TCR sequence derives from a human donor in a cohort sampled during active COVID-19. As DNA, the CDR3 is TGCGCCAGCAGCCAAGCCGGCAGGGGTAATCAGCCCCAGCATTTT. It yields the protein CASSQAGRGNQPQHF.